This TCR beta chain was recovered during a study of CD8 T cells in Susac syndrome. General study findings and limits: Roughly 5 Susac-specific public clones appeared in CD8+ TEMRA repertoires, and some 16 in total CD8+ repertoires.

With V trimmed by 0 bases and J by 3 bases, 11 bases remained unmatched. The CDR3 is made up of 17 amino acids. Per germline, CDR1 SGHRS and CDR2 YFSETQ. Negative magnetic isolation gave CD8+ and CD4+ cells; FACS enriched CD8+ TEMRA. Reverse transcription of 0.5 to 1 ug RNA was performed with random hexamers. Multiplex immunoSEQ PCR targeted 54 Vbeta and 13 Jbeta TCR beta segments. TCRdb re-called the immunoSEQ multiplex PCR reads through MiXCR, storing one row per CDR3 protein. The sample records around 170,000 distinct CDR3 sequences, about 95% being singletons. Regarding this clonotype: The target antigen is unknown.

This chain uses TRBV5-1 with TRBJ2-7; 8 bases map to TRBD2. Material: CD8+ T cells from PBMCs. The receptor's source is a human donor with Susac syndrome. The CDR3 reads CASSLAPGGPRGYEQYF. The CDR3 nucleotides read TGCGCCAGCAGCTTGGCCCCGGGAGGGCCTCGCGGCTACGAGCAGTACTTC. The full variable domain, completed using reference TRBV5-1 and TRBJ2-7, is KAGVTQTPRYLIKTRGQQVTLSCSPISGHRSVSWYQQTPGQGLQFLFEYFSETQRNKGNFPGRFSGRQFSNSRSEMNVSTLELGDSALYLCASSLAPGGPRGYEQYFGPGTRLTVT.